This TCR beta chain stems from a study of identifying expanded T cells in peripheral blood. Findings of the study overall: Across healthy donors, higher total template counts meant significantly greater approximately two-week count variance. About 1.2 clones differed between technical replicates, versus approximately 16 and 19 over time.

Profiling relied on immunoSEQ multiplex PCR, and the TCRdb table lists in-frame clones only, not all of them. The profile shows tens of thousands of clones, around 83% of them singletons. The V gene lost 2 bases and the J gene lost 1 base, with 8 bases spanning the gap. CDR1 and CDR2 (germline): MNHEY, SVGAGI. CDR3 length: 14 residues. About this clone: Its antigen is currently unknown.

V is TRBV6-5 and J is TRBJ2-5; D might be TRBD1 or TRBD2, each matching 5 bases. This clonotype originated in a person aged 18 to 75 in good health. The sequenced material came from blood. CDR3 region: CASSYEGRQETQYF. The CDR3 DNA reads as TGTGCCAGCAGTTACGAGGGACGCCAAGAGACCCAGTACTTC.